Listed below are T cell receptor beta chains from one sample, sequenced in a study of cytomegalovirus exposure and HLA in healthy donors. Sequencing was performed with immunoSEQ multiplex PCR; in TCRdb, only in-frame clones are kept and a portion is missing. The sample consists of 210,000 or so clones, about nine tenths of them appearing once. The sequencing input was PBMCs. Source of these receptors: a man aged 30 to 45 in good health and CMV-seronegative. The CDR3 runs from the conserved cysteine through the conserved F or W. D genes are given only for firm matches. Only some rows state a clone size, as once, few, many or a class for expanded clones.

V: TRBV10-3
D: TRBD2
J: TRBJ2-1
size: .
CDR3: CAISESLAGGNEQFF
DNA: TGTGCCATCAGCGAGTCGCTAGCGGGAGGCAATGAGCAGTTCTTC

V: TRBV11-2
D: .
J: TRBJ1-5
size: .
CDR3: CASSLDQIQPQHF
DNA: TGTGCCAGCAGCTTAGATCAGATTCAGCCCCAGCATTTT

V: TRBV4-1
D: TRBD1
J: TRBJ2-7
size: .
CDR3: CASSQAGTGGWDEQYF
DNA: TGCGCCAGCAGCCAAGCGGGGACAGGGGGCTGGGACGAGCAGTACTTC

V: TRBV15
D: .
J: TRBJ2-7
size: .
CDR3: CATSRDREQYF
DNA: TGTGCCACCAGCAGAGATCGGGAGCAGTACTTC

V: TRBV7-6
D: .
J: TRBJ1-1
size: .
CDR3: CASSGGVSAEAFF
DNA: TGTGCCAGCAGCGGAGGGGTTAGCGCTGAAGCTTTCTTT

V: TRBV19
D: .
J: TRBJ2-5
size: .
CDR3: CASKGPGRETQYF
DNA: TGTGCCAGTAAGGGGCCGGGTCGAGAGACCCAGTACTTC

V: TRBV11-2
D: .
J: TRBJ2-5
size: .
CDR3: CASSLDQGQLIKTQYF
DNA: TGTGCCAGCAGCTTAGATCAGGGCCAATTAATTAAGACCCAGTACTTC

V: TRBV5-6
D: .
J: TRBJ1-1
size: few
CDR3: CASSFPTGNTEAFF
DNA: TGTGCCAGCAGCTTCCCGACAGGAAACACTGAAGCTTTCTTT

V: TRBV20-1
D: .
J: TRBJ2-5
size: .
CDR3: CSASSETQYF
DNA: TGCAGTGCTAGTTCGGAGACCCAGTACTTC

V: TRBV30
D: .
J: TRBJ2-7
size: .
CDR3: CAWRKTGTRPYEQYF
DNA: TGTGCCTGGAGAAAAACAGGGACCCGACCCTACGAGCAGTACTTC

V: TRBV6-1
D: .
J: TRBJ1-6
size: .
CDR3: CASTALGDSPLHF
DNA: TGTGCCAGCACCGCTCTAGGGGATTCACCCCTCCACTTT

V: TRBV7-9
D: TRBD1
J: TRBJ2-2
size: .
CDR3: CASSLTGGTGELFF
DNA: TGTGCCAGCAGCCTTACAGGGGGCACCGGGGAGCTGTTTTTT

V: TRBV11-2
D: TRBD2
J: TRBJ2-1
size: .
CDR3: CASSANSGRAGNEQFF
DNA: TGTGCCAGCAGCGCCAATAGCGGGAGGGCGGGGAATGAGCAGTTCTTC

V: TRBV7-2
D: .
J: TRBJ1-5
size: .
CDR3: CASSLGTVAQPQHF
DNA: TGTGCCAGCAGCTTAGGGACAGTTGCTCAGCCCCAGCATTTT

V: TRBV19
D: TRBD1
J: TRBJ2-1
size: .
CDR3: CASTPTEGAMVDEQFF
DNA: TGTGCCAGTACCCCCACCGAGGGGGCCATGGTAGATGAGCAGTTCTTC

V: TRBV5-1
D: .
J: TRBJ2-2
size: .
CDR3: CASSLSGTGELFF
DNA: TGCGCCAGCAGCTTATCCGGCACCGGGGAGCTGTTTTTT

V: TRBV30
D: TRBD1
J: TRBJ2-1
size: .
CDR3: CAWSLRQGDEQFF
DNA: TGTGCCTGGAGTCTCCGGCAGGGGGATGAGCAGTTCTTC

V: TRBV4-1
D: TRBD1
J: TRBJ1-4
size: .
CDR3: CASSYQGAVNEKLFF
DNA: TGCGCCAGCAGCTACCAGGGGGCGGTTAATGAAAAACTGTTTTTT

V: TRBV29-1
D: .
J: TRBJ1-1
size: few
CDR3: CSVEVEAGTEAFF
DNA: TGCAGCGTTGAAGTGGAGGCAGGCACTGAAGCTTTCTTT

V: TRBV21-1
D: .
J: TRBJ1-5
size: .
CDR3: CASSKEGTGPGLLGQPQHF
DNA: TGTGCCAGCAGCAAAGAAGGTACAGGGCCGGGTCTGTTGGGTCAGCCCCAGCATTTT

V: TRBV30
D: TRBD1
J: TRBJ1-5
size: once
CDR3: CAWSGQTGGYQPQHF
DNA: TGTGCCTGGAGTGGGCAAACAGGGGGGTATCAGCCCCAGCATTTT

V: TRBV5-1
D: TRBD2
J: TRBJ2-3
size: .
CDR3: CASSLGLAGGSDTQYF
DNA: TGCGCCAGCAGCTTGGGACTAGCGGGAGGGTCAGATACGCAGTATTTT

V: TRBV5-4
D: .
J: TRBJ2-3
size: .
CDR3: CASSSGLDVTDTQYF
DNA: TGTGCCAGCAGCTCAGGACTGGATGTCACAGATACGCAGTATTTT

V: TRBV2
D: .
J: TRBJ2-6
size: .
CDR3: CASSRKSSSGANVLTF
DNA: TGTGCCAGCAGTCGTAAGTCGAGCTCTGGGGCCAACGTCCTGACTTTC

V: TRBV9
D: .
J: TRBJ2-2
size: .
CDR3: CASSVDFPNGELFF
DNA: TGTGCCAGCAGCGTGGACTTTCCTAACGGGGAGCTGTTTTTT

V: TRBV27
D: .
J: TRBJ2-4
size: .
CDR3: CASSLRTPTERENIQYF
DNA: TGTGCCAGCAGTCTCCGGACTCCTACCGAACGGGAAAACATTCAGTACTTC